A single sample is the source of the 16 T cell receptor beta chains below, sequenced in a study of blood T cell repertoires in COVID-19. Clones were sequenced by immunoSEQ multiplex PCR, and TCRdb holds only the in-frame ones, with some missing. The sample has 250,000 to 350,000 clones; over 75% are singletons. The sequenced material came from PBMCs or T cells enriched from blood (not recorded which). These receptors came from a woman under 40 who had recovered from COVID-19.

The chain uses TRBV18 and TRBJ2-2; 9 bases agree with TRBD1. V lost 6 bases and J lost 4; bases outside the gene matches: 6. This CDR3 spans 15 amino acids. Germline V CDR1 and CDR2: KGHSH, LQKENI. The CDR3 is CASSPRTGATGELFF. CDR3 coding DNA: TGTGCCAGCTCCCCCCGGACAGGGGCCACCGGGGAGCTGTTTTTT.

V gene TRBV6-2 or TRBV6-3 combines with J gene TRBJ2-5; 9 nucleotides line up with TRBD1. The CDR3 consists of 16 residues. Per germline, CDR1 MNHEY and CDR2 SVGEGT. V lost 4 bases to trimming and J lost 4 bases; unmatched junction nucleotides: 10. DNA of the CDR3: TGTGCCAGCAGTTTTATGCCGGGACAGGGAAGAGAGACCCAGTACTTC. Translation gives CASSFMPGQGRETQYF.

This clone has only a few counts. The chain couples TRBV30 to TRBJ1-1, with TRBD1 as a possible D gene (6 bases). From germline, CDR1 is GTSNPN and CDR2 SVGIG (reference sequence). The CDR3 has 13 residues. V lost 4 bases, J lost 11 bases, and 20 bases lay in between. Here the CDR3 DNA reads TGTGCCTGGACTCTAGGGGGAGACAGAGAGGCTTTCTTT. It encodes CAWTLGGDREAFF.

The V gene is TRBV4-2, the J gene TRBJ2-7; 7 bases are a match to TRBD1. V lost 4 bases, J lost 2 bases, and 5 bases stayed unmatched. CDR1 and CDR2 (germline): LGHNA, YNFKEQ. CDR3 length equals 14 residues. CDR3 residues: CASSPQGVTYEQYF. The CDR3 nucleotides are TGTGCCAGCAGCCCCCAGGGGGTAACCTACGAGCAGTACTTC.

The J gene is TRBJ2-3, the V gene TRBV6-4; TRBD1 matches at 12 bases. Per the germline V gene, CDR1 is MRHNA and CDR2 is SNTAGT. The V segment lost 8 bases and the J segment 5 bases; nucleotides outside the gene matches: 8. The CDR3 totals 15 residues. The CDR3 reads CASGPGTGGVDTQYF. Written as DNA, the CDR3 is TGTGCCAGCGGACCCGGGACAGGGGGCGTAGATACGCAGTATTTT.

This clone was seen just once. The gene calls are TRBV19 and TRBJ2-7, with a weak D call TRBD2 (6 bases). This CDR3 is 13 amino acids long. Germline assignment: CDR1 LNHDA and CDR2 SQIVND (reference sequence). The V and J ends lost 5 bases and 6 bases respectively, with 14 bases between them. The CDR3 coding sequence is TGTGCCAGTAGTTCGCGGGGAGGTATCGAGCAGTACTTC. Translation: CASSSRGGIEQYF.

CDR3 in amino acids: CASSQSDRMYESSYEQYF. The CDR3, as DNA: TGCGCCAGCAGTCAATCGGACAGGATGTATGAGAGCTCCTACGAGCAGTACTTC. The chain uses TRBV23-1 and TRBJ2-7, with 7 bases lining up with TRBD1. TRBV23-1 is known as an ORF, though its function is uncertain. With V trimmed by 0 bases and J by 0 bases, 11 bases remained unmatched. The CDR3 contains 18 residues.

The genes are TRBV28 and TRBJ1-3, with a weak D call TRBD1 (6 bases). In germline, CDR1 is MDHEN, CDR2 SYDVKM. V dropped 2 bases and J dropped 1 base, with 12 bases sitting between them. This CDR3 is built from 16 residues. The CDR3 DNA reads TGTGCCAGCAGTTTAGGGCCAGGGGTTTCTGGAAACACCATATATTTT. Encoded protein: CASSLGPGVSGNTIYF.

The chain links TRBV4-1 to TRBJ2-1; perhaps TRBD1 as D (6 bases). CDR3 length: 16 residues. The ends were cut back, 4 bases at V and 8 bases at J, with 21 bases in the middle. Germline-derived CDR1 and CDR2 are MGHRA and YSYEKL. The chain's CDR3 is CASSLKDSNRRDEQFF. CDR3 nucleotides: TGCGCCAGCAGCCTTAAGGACAGCAACCGAAGGGATGAGCAGTTCTTC.

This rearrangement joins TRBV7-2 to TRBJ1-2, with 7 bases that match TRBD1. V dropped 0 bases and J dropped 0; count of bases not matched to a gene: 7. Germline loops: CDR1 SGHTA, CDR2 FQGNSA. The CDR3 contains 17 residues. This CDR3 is CASSLAHLRGPNYGYTF. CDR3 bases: TGTGCCAGCAGCTTAGCGCATCTAAGGGGGCCTAACTATGGCTACACCTTC.

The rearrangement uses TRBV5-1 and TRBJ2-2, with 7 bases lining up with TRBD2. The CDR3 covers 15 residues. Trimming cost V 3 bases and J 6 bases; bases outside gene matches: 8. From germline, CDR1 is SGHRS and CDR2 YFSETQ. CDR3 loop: CASSSGLVEAGELFF. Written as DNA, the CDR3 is TGCGCCAGCAGCTCCGGACTAGTAGAAGCCGGGGAGCTGTTTTTT.

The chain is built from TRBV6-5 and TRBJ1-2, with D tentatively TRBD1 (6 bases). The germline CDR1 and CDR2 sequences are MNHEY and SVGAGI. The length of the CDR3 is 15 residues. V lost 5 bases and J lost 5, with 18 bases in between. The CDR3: CASSRIRTAEYGYTF. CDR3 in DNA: TGTGCCAGCAGTCGAATCCGGACAGCAGAATATGGCTACACCTTC.

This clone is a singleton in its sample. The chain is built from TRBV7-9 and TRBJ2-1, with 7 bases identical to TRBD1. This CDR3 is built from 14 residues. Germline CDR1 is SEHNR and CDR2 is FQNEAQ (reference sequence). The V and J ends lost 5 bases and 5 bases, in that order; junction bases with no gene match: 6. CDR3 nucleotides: TGTGCCAGCAGCCCGACGACAGGGAACAATGAGCAGTTCTTC. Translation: CASSPTTGNNEQFF.

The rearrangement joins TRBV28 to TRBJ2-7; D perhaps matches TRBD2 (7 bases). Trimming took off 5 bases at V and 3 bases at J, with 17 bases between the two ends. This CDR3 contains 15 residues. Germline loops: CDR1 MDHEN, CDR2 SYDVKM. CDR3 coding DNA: TGTGCCAGCAGTACCCCGGGGAGGGGGGGCTACGAGCAGTACTTC. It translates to CASSTPGRGGYEQYF.

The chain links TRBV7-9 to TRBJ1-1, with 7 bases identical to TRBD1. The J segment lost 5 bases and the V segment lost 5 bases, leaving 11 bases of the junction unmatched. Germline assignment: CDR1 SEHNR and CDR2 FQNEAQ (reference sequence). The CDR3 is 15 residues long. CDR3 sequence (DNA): TGTGCCAGCAGCCTCAAAGGGGGCGCGGGGACTGAAGCTTTCTTT. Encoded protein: CASSLKGGAGTEAFF.

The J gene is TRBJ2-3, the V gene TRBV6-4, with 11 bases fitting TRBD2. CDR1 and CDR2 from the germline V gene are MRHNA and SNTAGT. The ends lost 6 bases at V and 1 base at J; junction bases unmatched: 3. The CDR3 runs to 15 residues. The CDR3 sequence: CASSLLAGGTDTQYF. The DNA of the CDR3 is TGTGCCAGCAGCCTACTAGCGGGGGGCACAGATACGCAGTATTTT.